Described below is a single T cell receptor beta chain sequence and its context. The data were obtained in a study of blood T cell repertoires in COVID-19. Study-wide background: Donors in the United States, Italy and Spain gave samples during acute or convalescent COVID-19. Sample material is recorded as cDNA or gDNA derived from T cells, B-cell-depleted T cells, or PBMCs.

Some clones are missing from TCRdb's copy, which holds only in-frame ones; the method was immunoSEQ multiplex PCR. The sample has roughly 200,000 clones, 65% to 90% seen once. Participants were aged about 18 to 89 years from about 25 US areas. Before they entered the study, exposed participants had met a COVID-19 case within 2 weeks. The sequenced sample was PBMCs or T cells enriched from blood (not recorded which). The receptor's source is a woman in her twenties or thirties who had been exposed to COVID-19.

CDR3 in DNA: TGTGCCAGCAGCTTGGGGGGGACAGGGACCTACGAGCAGTACTTC. Translating gives CASSLGGTGTYEQYF. The genes are TRBV5-4 and TRBJ2-7, with 9 bases aligning to TRBD1. With V trimmed by 0 bases and J by 2 bases, 3 bases remained unmatched. CDR3 length equals 15 residues. Germline values: CDR1 SGHNT, CDR2 YYREEE (reference sequence).